A single TCR beta chain is shown here with its context. The data were taken from a study of cytomegalovirus exposure and HLA in healthy donors. Researchers ran the PCR with 60 Vbeta and 13 Jbeta primers. Some clones are missing from TCRdb's copy, which holds only in-frame ones; the method was immunoSEQ multiplex PCR. Seen here are 55,000 to 70,000 clones, around 83% observed once, and the top ten hold 1.6%. Germline CDR1 reads LGHNA; CDR2 reads YNFKEQ. This CDR3 is 19 amino acids long. V shed 0 bases and J shed 1 base, with 19 bases lying between them. The chain employs TRBV4-2 and TRBJ2-1; D not resolved. Sequencing input: PBMCs. The TCR was taken from a human donor in good health. Here the CDR3 DNA reads TGTGCCAGCAGCCAAGAAATGGTGCCACAGCTACTTTCCTACAATGAGCAGTTCTTC. Translation: CASSQEMVPQLLSYNEQFF.